A single TCR beta chain is shown here with its context. Its antigen is unidentified. Trimming cost V 4 bases and J 5 bases; bases outside gene matches: 4. CDR3 size: 15 residues. CDR1 and CDR2 (germline): SGHTA, FQGTGA. The data stem from a study of cytomegalovirus exposure and HLA in healthy donors. Overall study results and limits: Later analysis suggested most CMV-associated TCR beta chains were HLA-restricted. As a later analysis showed, several of the most significant clusters appeared to be linked to common viral pathogens.

In the PCR, 60 Vbeta and 13 Jbeta primers were used. The repertoire was sequenced with immunoSEQ multiplex PCR; TCRdb's copy has only in-frame clones and lacks some. The data contain more than 95,000 clones, around four fifths of them singletons. This chain uses TRBV7-3 with TRBJ2-1, with TRBD2 identical over 11 bases. The specimen sequenced was PBMCs. This clonotype was sampled from a woman aged 40 to 50 in good health and CMV-seropositive. The CDR3 DNA reads as TGTGCCAGCAGCTCTAGCGGGGGGACGCACAATGAGCAGTTCTTC. Its protein product is CASSSSGGTHNEQFF.